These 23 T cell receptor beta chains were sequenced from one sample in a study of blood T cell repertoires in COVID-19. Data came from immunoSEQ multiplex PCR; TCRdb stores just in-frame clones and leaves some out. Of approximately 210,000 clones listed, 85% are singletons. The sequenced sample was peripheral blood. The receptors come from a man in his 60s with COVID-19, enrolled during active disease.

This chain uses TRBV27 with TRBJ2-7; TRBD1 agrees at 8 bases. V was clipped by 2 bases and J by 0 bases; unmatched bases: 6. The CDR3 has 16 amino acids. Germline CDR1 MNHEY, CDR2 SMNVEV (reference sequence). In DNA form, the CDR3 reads TGTGCCAGCAGTTTAGCAGGGGGCGGCTTCTCCTACGAGCAGTACTTC. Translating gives CASSLAGGGFSYEQYF.

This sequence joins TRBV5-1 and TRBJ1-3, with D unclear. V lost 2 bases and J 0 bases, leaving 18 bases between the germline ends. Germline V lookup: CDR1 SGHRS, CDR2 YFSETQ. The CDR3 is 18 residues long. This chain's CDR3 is CASSFQTPTGNSGNTIYF. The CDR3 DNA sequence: TGCGCCAGCAGCTTCCAAACCCCGACGGGAAACTCTGGAAACACCATATATTTT.

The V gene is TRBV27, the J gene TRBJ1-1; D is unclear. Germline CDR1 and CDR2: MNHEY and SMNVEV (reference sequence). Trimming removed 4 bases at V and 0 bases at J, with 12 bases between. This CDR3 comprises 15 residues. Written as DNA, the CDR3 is TGTGCCAGCAGTTCTCGCGGACTTTTGAACACTGAAGCTTTCTTT. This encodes CASSSRGLLNTEAFF.

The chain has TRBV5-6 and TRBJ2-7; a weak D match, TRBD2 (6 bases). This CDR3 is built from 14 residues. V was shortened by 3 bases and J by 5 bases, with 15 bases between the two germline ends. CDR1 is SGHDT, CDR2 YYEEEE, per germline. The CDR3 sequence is CASSSLGGPDEQYF. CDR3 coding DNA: TGTGCCAGCAGCTCCCTCGGAGGGCCGGACGAGCAGTACTTC.

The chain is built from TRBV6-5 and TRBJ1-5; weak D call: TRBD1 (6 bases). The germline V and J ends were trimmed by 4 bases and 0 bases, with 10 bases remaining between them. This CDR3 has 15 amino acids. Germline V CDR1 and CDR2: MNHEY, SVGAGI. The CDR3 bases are TGTGCCAGCAGTTCCGGACAGACTAGCAATCAGCCCCAGCATTTT. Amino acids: CASSSGQTSNQPQHF.

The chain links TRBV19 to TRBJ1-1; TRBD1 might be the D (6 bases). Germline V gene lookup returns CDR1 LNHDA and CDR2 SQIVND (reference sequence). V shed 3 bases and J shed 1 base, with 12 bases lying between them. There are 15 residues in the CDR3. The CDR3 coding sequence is TGTGCCAGTAGTATGCAGGGGCATGGGAACACTGAAGCTTTCTTT. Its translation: CASSMQGHGNTEAFF.

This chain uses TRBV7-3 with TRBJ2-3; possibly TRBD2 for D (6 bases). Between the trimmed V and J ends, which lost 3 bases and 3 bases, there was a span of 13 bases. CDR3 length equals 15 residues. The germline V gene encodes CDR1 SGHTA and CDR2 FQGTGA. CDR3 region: CASSLGGRRTDTQYF. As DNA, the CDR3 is TGTGCCAGCAGCTTGGGAGGCCGTCGTACAGATACGCAGTATTTT. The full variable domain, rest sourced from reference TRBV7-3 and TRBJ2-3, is GAGVSQTPSNKVTEKGKYVELRCDPISGHTALYWYRQSLGQGPEFLIYFQGTGAADDSGLPNDRFFAVRPEGSVSTLKIQRTERGDSAVYLCASSLGGRRTDTQYFGPGTRLTVL.

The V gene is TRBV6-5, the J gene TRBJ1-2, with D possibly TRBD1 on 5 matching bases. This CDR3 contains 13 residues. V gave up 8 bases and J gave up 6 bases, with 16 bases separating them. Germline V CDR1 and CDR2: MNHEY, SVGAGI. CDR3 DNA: TGTGCCAGCGGGGGGGACGGCTGGGATGGCTACACCTTC. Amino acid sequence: CASGGDGWDGYTF.

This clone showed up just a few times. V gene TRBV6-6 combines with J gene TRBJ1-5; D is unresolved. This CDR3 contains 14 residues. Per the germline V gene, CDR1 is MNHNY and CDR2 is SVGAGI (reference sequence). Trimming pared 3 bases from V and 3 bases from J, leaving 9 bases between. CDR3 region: CASSYQEDNQPQHF. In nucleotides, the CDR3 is TGTGCCAGCAGTTATCAGGAGGACAATCAGCCCCAGCATTTT.

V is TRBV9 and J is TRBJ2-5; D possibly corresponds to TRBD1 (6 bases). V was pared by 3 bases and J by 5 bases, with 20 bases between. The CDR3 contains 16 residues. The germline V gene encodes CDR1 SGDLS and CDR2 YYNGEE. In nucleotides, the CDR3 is TGTGCCAGCAGCGCCATATTAACAGGGATGTTGGAGACCCAGTACTTC. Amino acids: CASSAILTGMLETQYF.

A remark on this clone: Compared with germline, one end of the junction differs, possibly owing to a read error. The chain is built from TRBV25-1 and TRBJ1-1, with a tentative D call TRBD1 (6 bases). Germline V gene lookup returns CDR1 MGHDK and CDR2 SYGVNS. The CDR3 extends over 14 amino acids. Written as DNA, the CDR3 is TGTGCCAGCAGGAGAGGGCAGGGGAACGCTGAAGCTTTCTTT. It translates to CASRRGQGNAEAFF.

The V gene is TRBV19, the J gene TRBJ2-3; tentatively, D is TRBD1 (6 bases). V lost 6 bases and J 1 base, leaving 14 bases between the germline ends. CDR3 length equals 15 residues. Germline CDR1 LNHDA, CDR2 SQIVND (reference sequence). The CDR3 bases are TGTGCCAGTAGACGAACAGGGTCTGGCACAGATACGCAGTATTTT. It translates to CASRRTGSGTDTQYF.

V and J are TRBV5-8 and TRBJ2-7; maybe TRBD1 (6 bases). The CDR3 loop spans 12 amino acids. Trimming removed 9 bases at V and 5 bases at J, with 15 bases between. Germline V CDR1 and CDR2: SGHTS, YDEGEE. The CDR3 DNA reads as TGTGCCACAACATGGGGGCGGAACGAGCAGTACTTC. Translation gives CATTWGRNEQYF. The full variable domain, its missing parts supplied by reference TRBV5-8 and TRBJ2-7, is EAGVTQSPTHLIKTRGQQATLRCSPISGHTSVYWYQQALGLGLQFLLWYDEGEERNRGNFPPRFSGRQFPNYSSELNVNALELEDSALYLCATTWGRNEQYFGPGTRLTVT.

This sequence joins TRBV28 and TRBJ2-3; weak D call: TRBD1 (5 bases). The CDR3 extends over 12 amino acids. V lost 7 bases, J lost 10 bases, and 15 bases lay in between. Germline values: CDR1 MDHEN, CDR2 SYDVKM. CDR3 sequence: CASTDRGWAQYF. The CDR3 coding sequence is TGTGCCAGCACCGACAGAGGTTGGGCGCAGTATTTT. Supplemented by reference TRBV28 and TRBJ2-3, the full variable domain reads DVKVTQSSRYLVKRTGEKVFLECVQDMDHENMFWYRQDPGLGLRLIYFSYDVKMKEKGDIPEGYSVSREKKERFSLILESASTNQTSMYLCASTDRGWAQYFGPGTRLTVL.

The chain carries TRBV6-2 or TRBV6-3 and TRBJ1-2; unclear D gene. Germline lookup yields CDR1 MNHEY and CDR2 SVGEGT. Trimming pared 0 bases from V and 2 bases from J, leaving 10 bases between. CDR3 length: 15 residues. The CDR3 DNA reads TGTGCCAGCAGTTACTCCCCAGGTTACAACTATGGCTACACCTTC. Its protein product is CASSYSPGYNYGYTF.

In DNA, the CDR3 is TGTGCCAGCTCACCACGGGGACACGGTACTTACAATGAGCAGTTCTTC. Translated: CASSPRGHGTYNEQFF. This chain connects TRBV18 to TRBJ2-1, with D perhaps matching TRBD1 (6 bases). V dropped 1 base and J dropped 4 bases, with 14 bases sitting between them. The germline gives CDR1 KGHSH, CDR2 LQKENI. The CDR3 is 16 residues long.

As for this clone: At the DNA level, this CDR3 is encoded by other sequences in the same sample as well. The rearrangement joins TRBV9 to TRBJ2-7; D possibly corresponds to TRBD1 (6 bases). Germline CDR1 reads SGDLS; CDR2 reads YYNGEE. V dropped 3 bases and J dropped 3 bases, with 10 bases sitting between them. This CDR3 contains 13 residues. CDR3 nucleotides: TGTGCCAGCAGCGGAATACAGGGCTACGAGCAGTACTTC. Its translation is CASSGIQGYEQYF.

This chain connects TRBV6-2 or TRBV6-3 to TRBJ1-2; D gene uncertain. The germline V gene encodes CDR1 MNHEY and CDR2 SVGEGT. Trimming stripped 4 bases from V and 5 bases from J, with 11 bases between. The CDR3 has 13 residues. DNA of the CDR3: TGTGCCAGCAGTTCTGGAGGAATATATGGCTACACCTTC. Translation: CASSSGGIYGYTF.

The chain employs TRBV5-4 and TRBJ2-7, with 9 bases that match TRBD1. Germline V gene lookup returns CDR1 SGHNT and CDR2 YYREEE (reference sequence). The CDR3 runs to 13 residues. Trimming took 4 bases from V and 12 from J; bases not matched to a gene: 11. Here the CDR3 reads CASSPGQGERRYF. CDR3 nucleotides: TGTGCCAGCAGCCCGGGACAGGGCGAGAGACGGTACTTC.

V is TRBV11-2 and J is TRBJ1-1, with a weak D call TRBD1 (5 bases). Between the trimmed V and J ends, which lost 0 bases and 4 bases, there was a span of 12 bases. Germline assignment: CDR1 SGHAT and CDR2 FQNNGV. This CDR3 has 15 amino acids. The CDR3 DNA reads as TGTGCCAGCAGCTTAGATCTAGGAAGGGGCACTGAAGCTTTCTTT. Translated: CASSLDLGRGTEAFF.

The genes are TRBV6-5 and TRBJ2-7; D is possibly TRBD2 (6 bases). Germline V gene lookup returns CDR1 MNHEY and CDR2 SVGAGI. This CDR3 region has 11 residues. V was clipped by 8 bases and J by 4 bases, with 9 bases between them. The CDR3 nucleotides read TGTGCCAGCGGGGACTTTTACGAGCAGTACTTC. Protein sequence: CASGDFYEQYF.

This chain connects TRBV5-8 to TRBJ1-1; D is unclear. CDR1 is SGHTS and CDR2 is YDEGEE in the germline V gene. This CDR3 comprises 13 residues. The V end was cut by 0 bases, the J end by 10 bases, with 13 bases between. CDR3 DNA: TGTGCCAGCAGCTTGGGGGCCCGTGACGGAGCTTTCTTT. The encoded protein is CASSLGARDGAFF.

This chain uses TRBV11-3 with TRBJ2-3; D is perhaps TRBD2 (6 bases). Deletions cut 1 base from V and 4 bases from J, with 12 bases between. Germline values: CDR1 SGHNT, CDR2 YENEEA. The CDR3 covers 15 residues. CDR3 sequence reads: CASSLVPGVADTQYF. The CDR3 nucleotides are TGTGCCAGCAGCTTAGTCCCGGGAGTGGCAGATACGCAGTATTTT.